The present T cell receptor (beta chain) was sequenced within a study of blood T cell repertoires in COVID-19. Study as a whole: Sample material is recorded as cDNA or gDNA derived from T cells, B-cell-depleted T cells, or PBMCs.

The CDR3 has 15 residues. J lost 2 bases, V lost 4 bases, and 5 bases had no gene match. The V gene's germline CDR1 is LNHDA and CDR2 SQIVND (reference sequence). Authors' analysis steps: It was from reference gene primer amplification that nucleated cell counts were estimated. Measured with immunoSEQ multiplex PCR; TCRdb has only the in-frame clones, and not every one. That table gives V, J and clone size, and the DNA gave D and trimming. Of about 260,000 clones in the sample, around 86% were seen once. Enrolment of Seattle patients took place during active infection, and they were followed longitudinally.

The sequence was obtained from a woman between 55 and 75 years old with COVID-19, enrolled during active disease. The sequenced material came from peripheral blood. This chain uses TRBV19 with TRBJ2-3, with 8 bases identical to TRBD1. The CDR3 DNA reads TGTGCCAGTAGTAAGCGGACAGGGAACACAGATACGCAGTATTTT. Translating it yields CASSKRTGNTDTQYF.